A single sample gave rise to the 14 T cell receptor beta chains below, sequenced in a study of metastatic and nonmetastatic thyroid tumors. Thyroid surgery had not been preceded by any treatment in any patient. TCRdb recomputed clones from the PCR reads via MiXCR. This sample has 39,000 or so clones, with 19% found just once. The sequenced material came from blood. These receptors all stem from a female donor with papillary thyroid cancer or a benign thyroid nodule (not recorded which). Some clones in this sample may be carry-over from other donors' samples.

In its sample, this clone was seen many times. V gene TRBV7-6 combines with J gene TRBJ1-1, with TRBD1 matching 7 bases. The CDR3 length is 14 residues. CDR1 is SGHVS and CDR2 is FNYEAQ in the germline V gene. V lost 1 base to trimming and J lost 4 bases; unmatched junction nucleotides: 3. The CDR3 spells CASSLVSGGTEAFF. The CDR3, as DNA: TGTGCCAGCAGCTTAGTGTCAGGGGGCACTGAAGCTTTCTTT.

This clone has at least ten counts. A junction end diverges from the germline sequence, so it may reflect a read error. Different DNA sequences within this sample yield the same CDR3. V usage is TRBV13 and J usage is TRBJ2-2; D might be TRBD2 (5 bases). The CDR3 is 13 amino acids. CDR1 is PRHDT and CDR2 is FYEKMQ in the germline V gene (reference sequence). The CDR3 loop is CASSLGVTGELFF. The CDR3 DNA sequence: TGTGCCAGCAGCTTAGGGGTCACCGGGGAGCTGTTCTTT.

This chain joins TRBV19 and TRBJ2-7; 7 positions match TRBD2. CDR3 size: 15 residues. The V and J ends lost 5 bases and 4 bases, in that order; junction bases with no gene match: 11. Germline-derived CDR1 and CDR2 are LNHDA and SQIVND (reference sequence). In DNA, the CDR3 is TGTGCCAGTAGTCCAGGACTAGATTTTAGTTACGAGCAGTACTTC. This gives the protein CASSPGLDFSYEQYF.

This clone was counted between two and nine times. This chain uses TRBV19 with TRBJ2-1; TRBD2 is a possible D gene (5 bases). The germline gives CDR1 LNHDA, CDR2 SQIVND (reference sequence). CDR3 length: 15 amino acids. With 10 bases removed from V and 10 bases from J, the gap between germline ends came to 26 bases. The CDR3 DNA sequence: TGTGCCACCAAGGGTACGACTATCGGGATCGACGAGCAGTTCTTC. Translated, it gives CATKGTTIGIDEQFF.

This clone was counted many times. This chain links TRBV3-1 with TRBJ1-2; 9 nucleotides line up with TRBD1. From germline, CDR1 is LGHDT and CDR2 YNNKEL (reference sequence). The CDR3 spans 15 residues. With 4 bases clipped from V and 3 bases from J, the junction kept 6 bases outside the gene matches. The CDR3 DNA reads TGTGCCAGCAGCCCCAGGGACAGGGAGGACTATGGCTACACCTTC. Amino acids: CASSPRDREDYGYTF. The full variable domain, completed using reference TRBV3-1 and TRBJ1-2, is DTAVSQTPKYLVTQMGNDKSIKCEQNLGHDTMYWYKQDSKKFLKIMFSYNNKELIINETVPNRFSPKSPDKAHLNLHINSLELGDSAVYFCASSPRDREDYGYTFGSGTRLTVV.

This clone was detected many times. This chain joins TRBV3-1 and TRBJ1-3; D may be TRBD1 (5 bases). The CDR3 consists of 19 residues. Trimming removed 3 bases from V and 4 bases from J, with 25 bases in between. CDR1 and CDR2 from the germline V gene are LGHDT and YNNKEL (reference sequence). The CDR3 protein is CASSHPLGPTARGGNTIYF. In nucleotides, the CDR3 is TGTGCCAGCAGCCATCCCTTGGGGCCGACAGCTAGGGGCGGAAACACCATATATTTT.

This clone has at least ten counts. The chain has TRBV2 and TRBJ1-3; unclear D gene. The CDR3 sequence is 15 residues long. The V gene lost 4 bases and the J gene lost 0 bases, with 10 bases spanning the gap. Per the germline V gene, CDR1 is SNHLY and CDR2 is FYNNEI. CDR3 nucleotides: TGTGCCAGCAGTGTTCGGGCCTACTCTGGAAACACCATATATTTT. As protein: CASSVRAYSGNTIYF.

This clone has just a few counts. The genes are TRBV6-1 and TRBJ1-2; a possible D gene is TRBD1 (5 bases). Deletions cut 1 base from V and 8 bases from J, with 14 bases between. Germline CDR1 MNHNS, CDR2 SASEGT. This CDR3 has 14 amino acids. The CDR3 sequence: CASSEGTTSGGYTF. CDR3 sequence (DNA): TGTGCCAGCAGTGAAGGGACAACTTCGGGAGGCTACACCTTC.

V and J are TRBV5-4 and TRBJ2-1; the D is unclear. Trimming removed 0 bases at V and 6 bases at J, with 13 bases between. The germline CDR1 and CDR2 sequences are SGHNT and YYREEE (reference sequence). This CDR3 comprises 15 residues. This chain's CDR3 is CASSLDLAGINEQFF. CDR3 bases: TGTGCCAGCAGCTTGGATTTGGCAGGCATCAATGAGCAGTTCTTC.

Note on this clone: At one end the junction does not follow the germline gene, possibly because of a read error. The V gene is TRBV11-2, the J gene TRBJ2-2; D remains ambiguous. Germline-derived CDR1 and CDR2 are SGHAT and FQNNGV. The CDR3 loop spans 16 amino acids. CDR3 in DNA: TGTGCCAGCAGCTACCGACGACATGGGTGGACCGTGGAGCTGTTTTTT. It translates to CASSYRRHGWTVELFF.

This clone has a count of ten or more. This chain uses TRBV7-9 with TRBJ2-2, with D maybe TRBD2 (5 bases). The CDR3 loop spans 14 amino acids. The germline gives CDR1 SEHNR, CDR2 FQNEAQ (reference sequence). V was clipped by 5 bases and J by 4 bases, with 11 bases between them. The CDR3 region is CASSRIGGTGELFF. Written as DNA, the CDR3 is TGTGCCAGCAGCCGAATTGGAGGCACCGGGGAGCTGTTTTTT.

This clone is medium-sized by share. The chain joins TRBV10-3 to TRBJ2-7; 8 nucleotides line up with TRBD1. Germline CDR1 ENHRY, CDR2 SYGVKD. With 2 bases clipped from V and 2 bases from J, the junction kept 11 bases outside the gene matches. This CDR3 region has 17 residues. The CDR3 DNA reads as TGTGCCATCAGTGAGCCAATAAAGGGGACAGGTACCTACGAGCAGTACTTC. Translating gives CAISEPIKGTGTYEQYF.

This clone was found many times. This chain connects TRBV28 to TRBJ2-1; the match to TRBD2 covers 11 bases. Trimming cost V 8 bases and J 3 bases; bases outside gene matches: 3. The CDR3 sequence is 14 residues long. Germline V gene data show CDR1 as MDHEN and CDR2 as SYDVKM. The CDR3 nucleotides read TGTGCCAGCGGTACTAGCGGGAGCTACAATGAGCAGTTCTTC. It codes for CASGTSGSYNEQFF.

V gene TRBV4-1 combines with J gene TRBJ2-7; 7 bases match TRBD2. Germline-derived CDR1 and CDR2 are MGHRA and YSYEKL. There are 15 residues in the CDR3. Losses at the gene ends were 4 bases for V and 5 bases for J; bases not matched to a gene: 11. The CDR3 protein is CASSRVLGGSNEQYF. CDR3 nucleotides: TGCGCCAGCAGCCGGGTTCTCGGGGGGTCCAACGAGCAGTACTTC.